Listed below are T cell receptor beta chains from one sample, sequenced in a study of CD8+ T cells in alopecia areata. Some clones are missing from TCRdb's copy, which holds only in-frame ones; the method was immunoSEQ multiplex PCR. The sample includes roughly 190,000 clones, roughly 66% of them seen just once. The specimen comprised CD4+ T cells sorted from blood, sampled at week 24, from a patient treated with tofacitinib. The receptors shown here come from a human donor with alopecia areata. Each CDR3 is given with its conserved first and last residue. The D gene is left open where the match is weak. Clone size is shown for a subset of rows, as once, few, many or a class of expanded clone.

>NA|NA|TRBV29-1|TRBJ1-1
TGCAGCGTTGAGTCACAGTGGACTGAAGCTTTCTTT
CSVESQWTEAFF
>NA|TRBD1|TRBV5-1|TRBJ2-5
TGCGCCAGCAGCCGAGAATCAGGGGGCCAAGAGACCCAGTACTTC
CASSRESGGQETQYF
>NA|NA|TRBV29-1|TRBJ2-3
TGCAGCGTTCGACAGGGCACAGATACGCAGTATTTT
CSVRQGTDTQYF
>NA|NA|TRBV29-1|TRBJ1-2
TGCAGCGTTGTAGGGGGAAACTATGGCTACACCTTC
CSVVGGNYGYTF
>NA|NA|TRBV30|TRBJ1-2
TGTGCCTGTGTCTCCGGGACAAGTGGCTACACCTTC
CACVSGTSGYTF
>NA|NA|TRBV10-3|TRBJ2-3
TGTGCCATCAGTGATAGGCCAACCACAGATACGCAGTATTTT
CAISDRPTTDTQYF
>few|NA|TRBV27|TRBJ2-7
TGTGCCAGCAGTTTACGGGGCCTTACCTACGAGCAGTACTTC
CASSLRGLTYEQYF
>NA|NA|TRBV6-5|TRBJ2-3
TGTGCCAGCAGTAACCCTCCTAGCACAGATACGCAGTATTTT
CASSNPPSTDTQYF
>once|TRBD1|TRBV18|TRBJ1-2
TGTGCCAGCTCACCATCCAATCCGGGACAGGGGATGTCTGGCTACACCTTC
CASSPSNPGQGMSGYTF
>many|TRBD1|TRBV6-5|TRBJ1-1
TGTGCCAGCAGAGACAGGGCGGCCACTGAAGCTTTCTTT
CASRDRAATEAFF
>NA|TRBD1|TRBV19|TRBJ1-2
TGTGCCAGTAGTATTAAGGGGGGACCGGGACAGATCTATGGCTACACCTTC
CASSIKGGPGQIYGYTF
>NA|NA|TRBV29-1|TRBJ1-2
TGCAGCGGATGGACCGCAAACTATGGCTACACCTTC
CSGWTANYGYTF
>NA|NA|TRBV4-3|TRBJ2-1
TGCGCCAGCAGCCATTCGTCCCCGGGAGCGGGCCGCGGGGTTGAGCAGTTCTTC
CASSHSSPGAGRGVEQFF
>few|NA|TRBV29-1|TRBJ2-1
TGCAGCGTTGAAGAGAATAGCTCCTACAATGAGCAGTTCTTC
CSVEENSSYNEQFF
>NA|NA|TRBV7-7|TRBJ2-5
TGTGCCAGCAGCTTAGCCGGACGGCAACAAGAGACCCAGTACTTC
CASSLAGRQQETQYF
>once|NA|TRBV9|TRBJ1-6
TGTGCCAGCAGCGTATGGGGGTTTAATTCACCCCTCCACTTT
CASSVWGFNSPLHF
>few|NA|TRBV5-1|TRBJ2-7
TGCGCCAGCAGCTTGCACGAGCAGTACTTC
CASSLHEQYF
>NA|TRBD1|TRBV25-1|TRBJ1-1
TGTGCCAGCAGGGGACAGGCTTCGAACACTGAAGCTTTCTTT
CASRGQASNTEAFF
>NA|NA|TRBV12-5|TRBJ2-7
TGTGCTAGTGGTCGTATATCCTACGAGCAGTACTTC
CASGRISYEQYF
>few|NA|TRBV11-2|TRBJ2-5
TGTGCCAGCAGCCGCCAAGAGACCCAGTACTTC
CASSRQETQYF
>NA|NA|TRBV30|TRBJ2-3
TGTGCCTGGAGCGGGTCAGCGCGAGGTACGCAGTATTTT
CAWSGSARGTQYF
>NA|NA|TRBV30|TRBJ2-4
TGTGCCTGGAGTGAAGGACAGAAAGGAGACATTCAGTACTTC
CAWSEGQKGDIQYF
>NA|NA|TRBV5-1|TRBJ2-1
TGCGCCAGCAGCTTGGAAGGTAGCTCCTACAATGAGCAGTTCTTC
CASSLEGSSYNEQFF
>NA|TRBD2|TRBV10-3|TRBJ2-7
TGTGCCATCAGGCAAGCGGGGCTTAGCTCCTACGAGCAGTACTTC
CAIRQAGLSSYEQYF
>NA|TRBD1|TRBV18|TRBJ2-7
TGTGCCAGCTCACCAGACAGGGTTCAGTTGGAGCAGTACTTC
CASSPDRVQLEQYF
>NA|TRBD1|TRBV27|TRBJ2-5
TGTGCAACCCGAGGGGGCCGACTCTACCAAGAGACCCAGTACTTC
CATRGGRLYQETQYF
>NA|NA|TRBV25-1|TRBJ1-6
TGTGCCAGCAGGCGACCCGGGACGGTTAATTCACCCCTCCACTTT
CASRRPGTVNSPLHF
>NA|NA|TRBV15|TRBJ1-6
TGTGCCACCAGCAGAGAACTGGCAGGGGCAGGGATAAATTCACCCCTCCACTTT
CATSRELAGAGINSPLHF
>once|TRBD2|TRBV18|TRBJ2-5
TGTGCCAGCTCCCGAGCGGCGGGGGGAGAGACCCAGTACTTC
CASSRAAGGETQYF
>NA|NA|TRBV7-9|TRBJ2-3
TGTGCCAGCAGCCCGACCCCAGATACGCAGTATTTT
CASSPTPDTQYF
>NA|TRBD2|TRBV7-9|TRBJ2-3
TGTGCCAGCAGCCAAGGACTAGTAACGCGAGATACGCAGTATTTT
CASSQGLVTRDTQYF
>NA|TRBD1|TRBV5-1|TRBJ2-7
TGCGCCAGCAGCTGGGACAGGGCTTACGAGCAGTACTTC
CASSWDRAYEQYF
>NA|TRBD2|TRBV5-1|TRBJ2-2
TGCGCCAGCAGCTTGCGGGGTAGCGGGGTATCCGGGGAGCTGTTTTTT
CASSLRGSGVSGELFF